This T cell receptor (beta chain) appears in the sequencing data of a study of blood T cell repertoires in COVID-19 (dated by TCRdb to 2018 to 2021). Context from the whole study: The collaborator samples originated in the United States, Italy and Spain and spanned the acute and convalescent phases of COVID-19. The prospective study material was composed of cDNA or gDNA derived from T cells, B-cell-depleted T cells, or PBMCs. The dataset comprised deeply sampled blood TCRbeta repertoires from subjects exposed to, actively infected with, or recovered from COVID-19. A freely available public database, intended as a resource for researchers studying the immune response to SARS-CoV-2, is where the repertoires were released. The samples were drawn from the first 160 participants of the ongoing ImmuneRACE study and from roughly 1,300 subjects provided by 6 global collaborators. A de-identified subject ID, COVID-19 status, age in years and sex were almost always included in the sample metadata. Where available, HLA class I and class II types were taken from metadata supplied by the sample provider and were not determined by assay-based typing.

The immunoSEQ Assay, a bias-controlled multiplex PCR, was used to amplify TCRbeta CDR3 regions from genomic DNA. In the paper's pipeline: Within the assay, amplification of reference gene primers was used to estimate how many nucleated cells each sample contained. To quantify the absolute abundance of each unique TCRbeta CDR3 rearrangement, sequence reads were collapsed and filtered. Productive Simpson clonality was computed per sample as the square root of Simpson's diversity index over productive rearrangements. Here the immuneACCESS table is served through TCRdb, limited to in-frame sequences with V and J called. Missing clones are a known gap in these copies; in checked studies unresolved V genes cover under half, and the rest lacks a known reason. The DNA gave D and trimming, while V, J and clone size come from that table. The sample profile shows just under 60,000 clones; around 80% of them were found once. Roughly 10% of the sample belongs to the ten largest clones.

The collaborating institutions used their own protocols to collect whole blood in K2EDTA tubes. For TCRbeta analysis, collaborators shipped samples in one of three forms: frozen whole blood, isolated PBMCs, or DNA extracted from either of those sample types. Here V drops 2 bases and J drops 6 bases, and the junction holds 10 bases not matched to any gene. Including cysteine and phenylalanine, the CDR3 has 17 amino acids. CDR3 DNA is the only sequence kept; it has 51 bases, read in frame from the first base. From a lookup of the germline V gene, CDR1 and CDR2 are SGHTA and FQGNSA. Points the paper makes about the study in general: Clinical and demographic metadata were provided uncurated, with the amount varying by source and participant.

As for this clone: The antigen it recognizes is unknown. The record has no base qualities; no much larger clone is one base away.

The receptor was derived from a human donor in a cohort sampled during active COVID-19. The chain is encoded by TRBV7-2 joined to TRBJ1-5; 10 of the junction bases match TRBD1. Input material: peripheral blood. Here the CDR3 is given as CASSLRPGQGRGQPQHF. The DNA is TGTGCCAGCAGCTTACGACCGGGACAGGGGAGAGGTCAGCCCCAGCATTTT.